This T cell receptor beta chain was recovered during a study of T cell responses to AZD1222 COVID-19 vaccine. Regarding the study as a whole: Baseline seropositives among AZD1222 recipients totaled only six or seven.

The table came from immunoSEQ multiplex PCR; TCRdb's copy has only in-frame clones and leaves some out. Of 100,000 to 150,000 clones listed, about 82% are singletons. The CDR3 extends over 13 amino acids. Germline CDR1 and CDR2: SGHTA and FQGNSA. With 7 bases removed from V and 3 bases from J, the gap between germline ends came to 10 bases. This clone has a handful of counts. Its antigen is not known. This rearrangement joins TRBV7-2 to TRBJ1-5, with D unresolved. The TCR comes from an adult who received the MenACWY meningococcal vaccine as a control. The specimen was peripheral blood, collected 28 days after the second dose of the MenACWY control vaccine. The CDR3 DNA reads as TGTGCCAGCAAAAAGGAACCCAATCAGCCCCAGCATTTT. The encoded protein is CASKKEPNQPQHF.